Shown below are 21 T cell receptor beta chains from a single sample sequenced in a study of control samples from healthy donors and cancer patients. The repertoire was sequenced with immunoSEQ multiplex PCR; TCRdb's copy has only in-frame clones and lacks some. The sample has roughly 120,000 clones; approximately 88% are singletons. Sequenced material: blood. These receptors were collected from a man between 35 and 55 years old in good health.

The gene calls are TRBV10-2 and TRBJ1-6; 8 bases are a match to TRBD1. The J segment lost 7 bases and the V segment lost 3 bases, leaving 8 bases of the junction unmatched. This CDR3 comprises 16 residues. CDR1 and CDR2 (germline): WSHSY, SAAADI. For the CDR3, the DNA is TGCGCCAGCAGTGACTTGGGACAGGTGGGAAATTCACCCCTCCACTTT. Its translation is CASSDLGQVGNSPLHF.

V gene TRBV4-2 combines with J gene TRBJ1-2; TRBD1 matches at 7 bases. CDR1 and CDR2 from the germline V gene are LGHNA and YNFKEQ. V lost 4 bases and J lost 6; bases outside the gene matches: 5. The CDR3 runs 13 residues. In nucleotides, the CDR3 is TGTGCCAGCAGCCCCGGGACAGAGGATGGCTACACCTTC. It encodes CASSPGTEDGYTF.

Here the CDR3 DNA reads TGTGCCAGCAGCTCCCTCGACAGGGGGAACACTGAAGCTTTCTTT. This encodes CASSSLDRGNTEAFF. The chain is built from TRBV28 and TRBJ1-1; 8 bases agree with TRBD1. CDR3 length: 15 amino acids. CDR1 and CDR2 from the germline V gene are MDHEN and SYDVKM. V shed 6 bases and J 1 base; nucleotides not matched to a gene: 7. The full variable domain, rest sourced from reference TRBV28 and TRBJ1-1, is DVKVTQSSRYLVKRTGEKVFLECVQDMDHENMFWYRQDPGLGLRLIYFSYDVKMKEKGDIPEGYSVSREKKERFSLILESASTNQTSMYLCASSSLDRGNTEAFFGQGTRLTVV.

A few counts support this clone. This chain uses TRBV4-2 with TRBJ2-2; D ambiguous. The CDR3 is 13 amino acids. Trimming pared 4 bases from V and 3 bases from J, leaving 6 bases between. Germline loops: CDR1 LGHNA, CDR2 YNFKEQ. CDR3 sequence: CASSLDYTGELFF. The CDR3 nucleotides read TGTGCCAGCAGCCTCGACTACACCGGGGAGCTGTTTTTT.

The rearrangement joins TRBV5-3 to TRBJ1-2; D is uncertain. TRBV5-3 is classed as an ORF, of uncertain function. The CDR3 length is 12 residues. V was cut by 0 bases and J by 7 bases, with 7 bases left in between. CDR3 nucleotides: TGTGCCAGAAGCTTGGGGGGAAGTGGCTACACCTTC. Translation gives CARSLGGSGYTF.

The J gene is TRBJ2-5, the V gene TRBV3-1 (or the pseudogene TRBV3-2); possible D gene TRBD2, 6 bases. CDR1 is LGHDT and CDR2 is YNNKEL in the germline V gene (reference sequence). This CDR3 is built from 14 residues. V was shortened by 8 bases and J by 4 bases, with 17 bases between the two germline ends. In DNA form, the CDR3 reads TGTGCCAGCGCGGCTTCTAGCGCGTCAGAGACCCAGTACTTC. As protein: CASAASSASETQYF.

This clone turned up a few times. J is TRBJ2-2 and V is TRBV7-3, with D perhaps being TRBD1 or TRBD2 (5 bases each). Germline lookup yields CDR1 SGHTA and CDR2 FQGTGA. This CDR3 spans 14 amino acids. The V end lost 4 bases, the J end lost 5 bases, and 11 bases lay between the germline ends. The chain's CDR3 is CASSSGWGTGELFF. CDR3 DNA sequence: TGTGCCAGCAGCTCTGGATGGGGGACCGGGGAGCTGTTTTTT.

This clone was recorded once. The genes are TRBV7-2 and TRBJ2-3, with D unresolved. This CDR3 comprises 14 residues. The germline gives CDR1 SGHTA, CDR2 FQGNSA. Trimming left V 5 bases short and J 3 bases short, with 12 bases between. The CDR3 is CASSPNFATDTQYF. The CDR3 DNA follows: TGTGCCAGCAGCCCTAACTTTGCGACAGATACGCAGTATTTT.

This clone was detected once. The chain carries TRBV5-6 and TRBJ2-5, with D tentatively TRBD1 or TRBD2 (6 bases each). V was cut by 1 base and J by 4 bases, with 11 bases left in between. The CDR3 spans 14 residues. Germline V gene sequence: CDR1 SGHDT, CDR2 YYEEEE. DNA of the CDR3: TGTGCCAGCAGCTTGAAGGGGGGAGGAGAGACCCAGTACTTC. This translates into CASSLKGGGETQYF.

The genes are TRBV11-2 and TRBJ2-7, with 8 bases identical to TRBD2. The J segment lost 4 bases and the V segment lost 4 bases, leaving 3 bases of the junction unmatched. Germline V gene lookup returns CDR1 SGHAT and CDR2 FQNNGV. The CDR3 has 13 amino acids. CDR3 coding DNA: TGTGCCAGCAGCTCGGGACTAGTGTACGAGCAGTACTTC. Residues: CASSSGLVYEQYF.

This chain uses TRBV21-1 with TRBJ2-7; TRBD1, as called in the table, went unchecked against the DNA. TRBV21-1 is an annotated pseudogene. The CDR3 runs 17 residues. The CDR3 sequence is CASSLRTGEGLRYEQYF. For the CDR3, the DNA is TGTGCCAGCAGCCTTCGGACAGGGGAGGGCTTGAGGTACGAGCAGTACTTC.

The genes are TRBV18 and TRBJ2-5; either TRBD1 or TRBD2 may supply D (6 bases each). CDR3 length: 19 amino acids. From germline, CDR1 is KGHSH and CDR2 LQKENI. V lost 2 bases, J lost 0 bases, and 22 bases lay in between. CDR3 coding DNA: TGTGCCAGCTCACCAGCGGGACAAAAACCCTATCCGTACCAAGAGACCCAGTACTTC. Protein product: CASSPAGQKPYPYQETQYF.

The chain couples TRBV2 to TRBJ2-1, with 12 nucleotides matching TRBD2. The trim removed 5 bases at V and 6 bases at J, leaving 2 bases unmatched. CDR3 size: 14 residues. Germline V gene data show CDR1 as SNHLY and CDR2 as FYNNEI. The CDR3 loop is CASSSSGGANEQFF. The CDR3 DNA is TGTGCCAGCAGTTCTAGCGGGGGGGCCAATGAGCAGTTCTTC.

The CDR3 here is CASSHPEGGDGSPLHF. As DNA, the CDR3 is TGTGCCAGCAGCCACCCCGAGGGGGGGGACGGCTCACCCCTCCACTTT. The V gene is TRBV4-2, the J gene TRBJ1-6; D might be TRBD1 (6 bases). V gave up 3 bases and J gave up 10 bases, with 19 bases separating them. CDR3 length: 16 residues. Germline CDR1 reads LGHNA; CDR2 reads YNFKEQ.

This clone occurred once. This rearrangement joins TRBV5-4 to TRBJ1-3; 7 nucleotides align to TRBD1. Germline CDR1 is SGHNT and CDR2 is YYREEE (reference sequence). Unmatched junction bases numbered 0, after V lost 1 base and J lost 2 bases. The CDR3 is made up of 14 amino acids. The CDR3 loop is CASSLQGAGNTIYF. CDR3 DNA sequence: TGTGCCAGCAGCTTGCAGGGGGCTGGAAACACCATATATTTT.

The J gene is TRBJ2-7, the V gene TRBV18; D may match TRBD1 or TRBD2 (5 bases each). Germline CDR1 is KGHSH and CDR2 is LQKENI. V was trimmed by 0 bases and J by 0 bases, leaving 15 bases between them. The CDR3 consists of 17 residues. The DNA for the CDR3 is TGTGCCAGCTCACCACCGAATACAGGTAGCGTCTCCTACGAGCAGTACTTC. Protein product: CASSPPNTGSVSYEQYF.

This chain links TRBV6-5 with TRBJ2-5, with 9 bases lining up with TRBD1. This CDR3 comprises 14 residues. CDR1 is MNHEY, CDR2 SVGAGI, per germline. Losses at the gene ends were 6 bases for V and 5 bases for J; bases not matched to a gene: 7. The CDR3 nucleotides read TGTGCCAGCAGCGGGACAGGGCGTGGGGAGACCCAGTACTTC. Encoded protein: CASSGTGRGETQYF.

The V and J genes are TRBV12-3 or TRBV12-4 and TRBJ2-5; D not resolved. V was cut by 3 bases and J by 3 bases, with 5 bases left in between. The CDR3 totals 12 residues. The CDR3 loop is CASSFREETQYF. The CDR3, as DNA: TGTGCCAGCAGTTTTAGGGAAGAGACCCAGTACTTC.

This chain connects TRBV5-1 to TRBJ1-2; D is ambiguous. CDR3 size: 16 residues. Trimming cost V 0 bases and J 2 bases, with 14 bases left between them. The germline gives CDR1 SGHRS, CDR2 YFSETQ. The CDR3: CASSLGLQRANYGYTF. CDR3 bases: TGCGCCAGCAGCTTGGGGTTACAGAGGGCCAACTATGGCTACACCTTC.

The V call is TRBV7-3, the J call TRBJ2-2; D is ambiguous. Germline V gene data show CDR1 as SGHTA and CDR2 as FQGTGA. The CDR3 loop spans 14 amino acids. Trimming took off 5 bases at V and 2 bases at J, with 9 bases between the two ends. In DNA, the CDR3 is TGTGCCAGCAGCCTTGACCGAAACACCGGGGAGCTGTTTTTT. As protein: CASSLDRNTGELFF.

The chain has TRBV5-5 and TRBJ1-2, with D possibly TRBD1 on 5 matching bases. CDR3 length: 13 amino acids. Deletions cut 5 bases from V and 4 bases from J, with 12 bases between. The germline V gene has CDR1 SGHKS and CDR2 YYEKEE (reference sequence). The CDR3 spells CASSPSGGYGYTF. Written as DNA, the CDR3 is TGTGCCAGCAGTCCGTCCGGGGGCTATGGCTACACCTTC.